These 13 T cell receptor beta chains originate from one sample sequenced in a study of response to subunit inactivated influenza vaccine (dated by TCRdb to the late 2010s). The method was RT-PCR. The instrument given in TCRdb is Illumina HiSeq 2500. Through fastp at Q25 and MiXCR, TCRdb rebuilt clones from the public reads, retaining in-frame beta chains. CDR3 protein sequences are deduplicated, and each keeps its most common genes and DNA. This sample holds 290,000 or so distinct CDR3 sequences; about 20% were observed only once. 9% to 12% of the sample comes from the top ten. The input for sequencing was PBMCs from blood, taken about 19 months after vaccination. The receptors here all came from a man aged 45 to 75 who received an inactivated influenza vaccine. Donor details come from another sample of the same person, matched by shared clones.

This clonotype was recorded a few times. CDR3 DNA sequence: TGCGCCAGCAGCTTGGGTCGTCTCCCAGCCAAAAACATTCAGTACTTC. This translates into CASSLGRLPAKNIQYF. This chain links TRBV5-1 with TRBJ2-4; no definite D call. The germline V gene encodes CDR1 SGHRS and CDR2 YFSETQ. The V end was cut by 0 bases, the J end by 0 bases, with 10 bases between. The CDR3 has 16 residues.

The rearrangement links TRBV20-1 to TRBJ2-7, with 10 positions matching TRBD2. This CDR3 has 15 residues. In germline, CDR1 is DFQATT, CDR2 SNEGSKA (reference sequence). V trimming: 0 bases; J trimming: 1 base; junction bases outside the gene matches: 3. The DNA for the CDR3 is TGCAGTGCTAGAGATCGGACTAGCGGTTCCTACGAGCAGTACTTC. Encoded protein: CSARDRTSGSYEQYF.

This chain connects TRBV7-9 to TRBJ2-1; TRBD2 matches at 8 bases. Trimming cost V 4 bases and J 3 bases; bases outside gene matches: 8. Germline V lookup: CDR1 SEHNR, CDR2 FQNEAQ (reference sequence). The CDR3 consists of 16 residues. DNA of the CDR3: TGTGCCAGCAGCTCCAGCGGGGGTTCATACTACAATGAGCAGTTCTTC. Translating gives CASSSSGGSYYNEQFF.

The genes are TRBV29-1 and TRBJ2-5; TRBD2 might be the D (5 bases). CDR3 size: 15 residues. The ends were cut back, 4 bases at V and 5 bases at J, with 20 bases in the middle. From germline, CDR1 is SQVTM and CDR2 ANQGSEA. The CDR3 sequence: CSVVPSGRTGETQYF. The CDR3 nucleotides read TGCAGCGTTGTCCCATCAGGTCGCACGGGGGAGACCCAGTACTTC.

This chain links TRBV15 with TRBJ2-3; no definite D call. This CDR3 is 12 amino acids long. Germline-derived CDR1 and CDR2 are LNHNV and YYDKDF (reference sequence). V was cut by 5 bases and J by 6 bases, with 9 bases left in between. CDR3 sequence (DNA): TGTGCCACCAGCGCCCGTGCCGATACGCAGTATTTT. Protein sequence: CATSARADTQYF.

This clonotype showed up just a few times. The chain links TRBV19 to TRBJ1-6; no clear D. Trimming shortened V by 3 bases and J by 11 bases, and 14 bases separated the two germline ends. This CDR3 has 14 amino acids. Germline V gene data show CDR1 as LNHDA and CDR2 as SQIVND (reference sequence). The DNA for the CDR3 is TGTGCCAGTAGTATGTCCGGATTTGGGACACCCCTCCACTTT. Encoded protein: CASSMSGFGTPLHF.

This clonotype was observed many times. The genes are TRBV7-9 and TRBJ1-4; 10 nucleotides match TRBD1. CDR1 is SEHNR and CDR2 is FQNEAQ in the germline V gene (reference sequence). This CDR3 region has 14 residues. Trimming removed 3 bases from V and 11 bases from J; junction bases left unmatched: 6. Here the CDR3 reads CASSLGQGIQKLFF. Written as DNA, the CDR3 is TGTGCCAGCAGCTTGGGACAGGGGATACAGAAACTGTTTTTT. Using reference TRBV7-9 and TRBJ1-4 for the parts outside the CDR3, the full variable domain is DTGVSQNPRHKITKRGQNVTFRCDPISEHNRLYWYRQTLGQGPEFLTYFQNEAQLEKSRLLSDRFSAERPKGSFSTLEIQRTEQGDSAMYLCASSLGQGIQKLFFGSGTQLSVL.

This clonotype was seen a few times. This chain links TRBV24-1 with TRBJ2-5; TRBD2 aligns across 7 bases. The CDR3 is 15 residues long. V trimming: 3 bases; J trimming: 4 bases; junction bases outside the gene matches: 7. CDR1 KGHDR and CDR2 SFDVKD come from the germline V gene. CDR3 sequence (DNA): TGTGCCACCAGTGATGCCCTACTAGCGCGAGAGACCCAGTACTTC. It codes for CATSDALLARETQYF.

Ten or more counts support this clonotype. The chain is built from TRBV30 and TRBJ1-2, with a tentative D call TRBD1 (5 bases). The germline gives CDR1 GTSNPN, CDR2 SVGIG (reference sequence). The V end lost 2 bases, the J end lost 6 bases, and 10 bases lay between the germline ends. The CDR3 length is 12 residues. The CDR3 here is CAWSKTVHGYTF. The CDR3 DNA is TGTGCCTGGAGTAAGACAGTCCATGGCTACACCTTC. The variable domain in full, completed from reference TRBV30 and TRBJ1-2, reads SQTIHQWPATLVQPVGSPLSLECTVEGTSNPNLYWYRQAAGRGLQLLFYSVGIGQISSEVPQNLSASRPQDRQFILSSKKLLLSDSGFYLCAWSKTVHGYTFGSGTRLTVV.

This clonotype was seen only a few times. The rearrangement links TRBV4-1 to TRBJ1-4; no clear D. Germline V lookup: CDR1 MGHRA, CDR2 YSYEKL. V was pared by 2 bases and J by 8 bases, with 24 bases between. The CDR3 spans 18 residues. CDR3 region: CASSQTPFYGPKQEKLFF. CDR3 bases: TGCGCCAGCAGCCAAACCCCATTTTATGGGCCGAAACAGGAAAAACTGTTTTTT.

CDR3 in DNA: TGTGCCAGCAGTCCAGGGACAGGGGGCATGCAGCCCCAGCATTTT. Amino acid sequence: CASSPGTGGMQPQHF. V and J are TRBV12-3 or TRBV12-4 and TRBJ1-5; 12 bases agree with TRBD1. V lost 5 bases, J lost 7 bases, and 6 bases stayed unmatched. The CDR3 totals 15 residues.

This chain connects TRBV20-1 to TRBJ2-3; 12 bases line up with TRBD2. This CDR3 spans 15 amino acids. The germline gives CDR1 DFQATT, CDR2 SNEGSKA (reference sequence). The V segment lost 3 bases and the J segment 5 bases; nucleotides outside the gene matches: 6. CDR3 amino acids: CSASPPSGRVDTQYF. The CDR3 DNA is TGCAGTGCTAGCCCCCCTAGCGGGAGGGTAGATACGCAGTATTTT.

The gene calls are TRBV6-6 and TRBJ2-7, with TRBD1 matching 9 bases. The V segment lost 2 bases and the J segment 6 bases; nucleotides outside the gene matches: 2. The CDR3 extends over 13 amino acids. Germline CDR1 reads MNHNY; CDR2 reads SVGAGI (reference sequence). CDR3 sequence: CASSYGTGSEQYF. Written as DNA, the CDR3 is TGTGCCAGCAGTTACGGGACAGGGTCCGAGCAGTACTTC.